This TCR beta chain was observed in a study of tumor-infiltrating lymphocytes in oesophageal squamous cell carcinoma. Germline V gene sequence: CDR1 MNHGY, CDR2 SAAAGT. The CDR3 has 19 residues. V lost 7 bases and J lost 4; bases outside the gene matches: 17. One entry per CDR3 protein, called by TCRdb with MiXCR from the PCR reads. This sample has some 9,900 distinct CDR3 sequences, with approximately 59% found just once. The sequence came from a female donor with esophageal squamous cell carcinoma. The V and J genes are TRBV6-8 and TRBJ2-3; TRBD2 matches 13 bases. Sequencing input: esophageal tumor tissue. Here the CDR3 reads CASTPTLRQLAGGPDTQYF. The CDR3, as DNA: TGTGCCAGCACACCCACCCTGCGCCAACTAGCGGGAGGGCCAGATACGCAGTATTTT.